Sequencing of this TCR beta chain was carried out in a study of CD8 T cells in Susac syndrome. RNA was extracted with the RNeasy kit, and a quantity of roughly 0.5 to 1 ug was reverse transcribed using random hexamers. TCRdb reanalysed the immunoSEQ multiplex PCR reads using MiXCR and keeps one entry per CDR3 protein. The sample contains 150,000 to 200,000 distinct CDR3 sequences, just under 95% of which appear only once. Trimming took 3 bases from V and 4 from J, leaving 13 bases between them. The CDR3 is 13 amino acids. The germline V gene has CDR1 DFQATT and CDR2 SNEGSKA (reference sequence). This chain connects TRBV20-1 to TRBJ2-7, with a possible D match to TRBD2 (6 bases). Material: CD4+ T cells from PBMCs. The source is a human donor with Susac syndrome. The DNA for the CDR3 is TGCAGTGCTAGGGGGAGGTCCTCTTACGAGCAGTACTTC. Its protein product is CSARGRSSYEQYF.